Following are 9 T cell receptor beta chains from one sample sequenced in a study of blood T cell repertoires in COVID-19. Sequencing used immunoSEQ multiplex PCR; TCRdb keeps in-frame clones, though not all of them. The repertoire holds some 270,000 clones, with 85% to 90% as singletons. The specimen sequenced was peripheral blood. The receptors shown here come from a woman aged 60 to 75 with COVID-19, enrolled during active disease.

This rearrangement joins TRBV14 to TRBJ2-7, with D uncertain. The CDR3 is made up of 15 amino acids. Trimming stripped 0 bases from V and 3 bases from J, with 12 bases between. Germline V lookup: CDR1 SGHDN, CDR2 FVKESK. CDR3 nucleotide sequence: TGTGCCAGCAGCCAAGAACTGATCCCAGGCTACGAGCAGTACTTC. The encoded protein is CASSQELIPGYEQYF.

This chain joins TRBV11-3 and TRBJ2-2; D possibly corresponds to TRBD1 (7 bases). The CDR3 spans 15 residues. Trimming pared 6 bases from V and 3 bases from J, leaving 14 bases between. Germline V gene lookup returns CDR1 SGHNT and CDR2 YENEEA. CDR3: CASSRGGGDTGELFF. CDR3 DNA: TGTGCCAGCAGTCGCGGAGGGGGCGACACCGGGGAGCTGTTTTTT.

The CDR3 sequence: CASSLMSGETQYF. The CDR3, as DNA: TGTGCCAGCAGCTTAATGTCGGGAGAGACCCAGTACTTC. V usage is TRBV7-9 and J usage is TRBJ2-5, with unresolved D. CDR1 and CDR2 (germline): SEHNR, FQNEAQ (reference sequence). Trimming took off 2 bases at V and 4 bases at J, with 8 bases between the two ends. The CDR3 runs to 13 residues.

The CDR3 DNA sequence: TGTGCCAGCAGCTTAGGCTCCGGGACAGGCTACGAGCAGTACTTC. It yields the protein CASSLGSGTGYEQYF. This chain links TRBV11-3 with TRBJ2-7; 8 bases are shared with TRBD1. The germline V gene has CDR1 SGHNT and CDR2 YENEEA. The CDR3 sequence is 15 residues long. After removal of 1 base from V and 3 bases from J, the junction contained 5 bases not matched to a gene.

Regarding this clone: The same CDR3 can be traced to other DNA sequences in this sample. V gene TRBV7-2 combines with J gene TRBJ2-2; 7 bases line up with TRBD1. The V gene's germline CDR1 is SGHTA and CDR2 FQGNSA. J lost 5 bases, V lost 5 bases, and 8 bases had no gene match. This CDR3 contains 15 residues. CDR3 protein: CASSPRQGRTGELFF. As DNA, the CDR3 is TGTGCCAGCAGCCCCAGACAGGGTCGGACCGGGGAGCTGTTTTTT. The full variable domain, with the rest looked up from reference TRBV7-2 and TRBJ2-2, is GAGVSQSPSNKVTEKGKDVELRCDPISGHTALYWYRQSLGQGLEFLIYFQGNSAPDKSGLPSDRFSAERTGGSVSTLTIQRTQQEDSAVYLCASSPRQGRTGELFFGEGSRLTVL.

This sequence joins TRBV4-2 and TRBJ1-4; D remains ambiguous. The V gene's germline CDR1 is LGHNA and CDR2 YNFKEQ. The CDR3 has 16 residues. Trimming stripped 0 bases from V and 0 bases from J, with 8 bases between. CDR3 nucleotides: TGTGCCAGCAGCCAAGAGTTGGCCACAACTAATGAAAAACTGTTTTTT. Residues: CASSQELATTNEKLFF.

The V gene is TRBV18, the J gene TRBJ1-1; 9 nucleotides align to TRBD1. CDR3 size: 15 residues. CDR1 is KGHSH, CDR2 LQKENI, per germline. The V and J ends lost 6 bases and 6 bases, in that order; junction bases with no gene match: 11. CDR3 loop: CASSTGTGFRSEAFF. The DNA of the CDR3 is TGTGCCAGCTCCACCGGGACAGGGTTCCGTTCTGAAGCTTTCTTT. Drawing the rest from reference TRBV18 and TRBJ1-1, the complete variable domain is NAGVMQNPRHLVRRRGQEARLRCSPMKGHSHVYWYRQLPEEGLKFMVYLQKENIIDESGMPKERFSAEFPKEGPSILRIQQVVRGDSAAYFCASSTGTGFRSEAFFGQGTRLTVV.

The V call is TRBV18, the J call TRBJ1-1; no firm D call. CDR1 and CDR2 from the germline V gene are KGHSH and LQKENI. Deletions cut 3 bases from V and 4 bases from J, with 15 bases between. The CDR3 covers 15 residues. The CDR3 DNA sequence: TGTGCCAGCTCACCGCGGGGTTTAGCGGGCACTGAAGCTTTCTTT. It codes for CASSPRGLAGTEAFF. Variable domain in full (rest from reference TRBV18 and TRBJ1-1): NAGVMQNPRHLVRRRGQEARLRCSPMKGHSHVYWYRQLPEEGLKFMVYLQKENIIDESGMPKERFSAEFPKEGPSILRIQQVVRGDSAAYFCASSPRGLAGTEAFFGQGTRLTVV.

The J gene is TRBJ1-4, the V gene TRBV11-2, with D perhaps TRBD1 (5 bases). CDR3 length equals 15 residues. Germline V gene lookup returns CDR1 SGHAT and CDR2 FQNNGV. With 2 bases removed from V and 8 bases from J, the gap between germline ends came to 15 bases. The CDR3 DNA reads TGTGCCAGCAGCTTATCTCTTCCCACAGGAGAAAAACTGTTTTTT. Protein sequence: CASSLSLPTGEKLFF.